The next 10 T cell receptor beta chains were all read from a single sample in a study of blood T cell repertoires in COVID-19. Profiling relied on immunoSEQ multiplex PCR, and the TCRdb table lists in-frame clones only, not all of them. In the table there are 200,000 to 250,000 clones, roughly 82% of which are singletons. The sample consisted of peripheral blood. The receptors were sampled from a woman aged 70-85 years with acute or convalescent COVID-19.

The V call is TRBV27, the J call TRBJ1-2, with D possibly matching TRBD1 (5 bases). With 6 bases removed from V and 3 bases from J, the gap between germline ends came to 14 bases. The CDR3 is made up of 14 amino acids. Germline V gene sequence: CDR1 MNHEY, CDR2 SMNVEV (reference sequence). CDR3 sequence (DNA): TGTGCCAGCAGCCGCGGGACGGGATACTATGGCTACACCTTC. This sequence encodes CASSRGTGYYGYTF.

The CDR3 coding sequence is TGTGCCTCCGAGGGACAGAACAATGAGCAGTTCTTC. Amino acids: CASEGQNNEQFF. The chain combines TRBV7-8 with TRBJ2-1, with 7 bases lining up with TRBD1. Trimming cost V 11 bases and J 5 bases; bases outside gene matches: 6. The germline gives CDR1 SGHVS, CDR2 FQNEAQ. The CDR3 runs to 12 residues.

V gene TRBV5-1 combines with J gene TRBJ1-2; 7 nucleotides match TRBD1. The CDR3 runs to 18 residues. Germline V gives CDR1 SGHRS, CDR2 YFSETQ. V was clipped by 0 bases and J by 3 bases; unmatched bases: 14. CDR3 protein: CASSLGGPRQGGDYGYTF. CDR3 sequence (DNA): TGCGCCAGCAGCTTGGGTGGCCCTCGACAGGGAGGAGACTATGGCTACACCTTC.

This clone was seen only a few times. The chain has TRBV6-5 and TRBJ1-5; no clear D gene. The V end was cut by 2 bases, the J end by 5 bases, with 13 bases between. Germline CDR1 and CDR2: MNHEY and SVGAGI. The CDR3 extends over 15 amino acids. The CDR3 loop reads CASSYEGSTYQPQHF. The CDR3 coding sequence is TGTGCCAGCAGTTACGAGGGCTCTACCTATCAGCCCCAGCATTTT.

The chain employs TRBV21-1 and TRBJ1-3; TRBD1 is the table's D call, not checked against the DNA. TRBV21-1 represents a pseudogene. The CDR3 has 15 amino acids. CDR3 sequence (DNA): TGTGCCAGCCCTCCACAGGGGGGGTCTGGAAACACCATATATTTT. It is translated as CASPPQGGSGNTIYF.

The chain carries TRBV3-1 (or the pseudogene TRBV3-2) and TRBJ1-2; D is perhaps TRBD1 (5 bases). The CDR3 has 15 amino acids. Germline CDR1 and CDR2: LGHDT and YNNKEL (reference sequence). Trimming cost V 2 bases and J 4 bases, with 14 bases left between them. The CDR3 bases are TGTGCCAGCAGCCAAAGCGCAAGACAGAGCTATGGCTACACCTTC. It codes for CASSQSARQSYGYTF.

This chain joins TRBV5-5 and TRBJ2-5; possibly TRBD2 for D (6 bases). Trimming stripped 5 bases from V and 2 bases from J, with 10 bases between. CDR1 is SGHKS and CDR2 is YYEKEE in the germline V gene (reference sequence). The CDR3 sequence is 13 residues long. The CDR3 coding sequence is TGTGCCAGCAGTCGACGGGGGCAAGAGACCCAGTACTTC. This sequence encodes CASSRRGQETQYF. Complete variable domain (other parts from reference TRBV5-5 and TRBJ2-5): DAGVTQSPTHLIKTRGQQVTLRCSPISGHKSVSWYQQVLGQGPQFIFQYYEKEERGRGNFPDRFSARQFPNYSSELNVNALLLGDSALYLCASSRRGQETQYFGPGTRLLVL.

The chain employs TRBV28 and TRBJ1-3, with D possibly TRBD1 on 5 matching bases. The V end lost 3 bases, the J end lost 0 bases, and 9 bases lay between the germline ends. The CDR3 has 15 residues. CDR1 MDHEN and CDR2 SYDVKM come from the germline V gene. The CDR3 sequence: CASSFEDNSGNTIYF. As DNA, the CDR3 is TGTGCCAGCAGTTTCGAGGACAACTCTGGAAACACCATATATTTT.

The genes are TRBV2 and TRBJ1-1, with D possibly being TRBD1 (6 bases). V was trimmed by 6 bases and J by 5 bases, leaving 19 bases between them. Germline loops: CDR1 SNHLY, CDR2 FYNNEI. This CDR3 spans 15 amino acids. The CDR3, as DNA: TGTGCCAGCAGGGACCAACGGGGGGCAGGGACTGAAGCTTTCTTT. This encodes CASRDQRGAGTEAFF.

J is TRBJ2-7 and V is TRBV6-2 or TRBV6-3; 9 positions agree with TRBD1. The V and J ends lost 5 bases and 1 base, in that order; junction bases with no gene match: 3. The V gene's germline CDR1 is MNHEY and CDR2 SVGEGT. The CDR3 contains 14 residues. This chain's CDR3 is CASSQTGGSYEQYF. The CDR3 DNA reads TGTGCCAGCAGTCAGACAGGGGGTTCCTACGAGCAGTACTTC.